What follows are 29 T cell receptor beta chains derived from one specimen sequenced in a study of T cell changes during pregnancy in multiple sclerosis. Data came from immunoSEQ multiplex PCR; TCRdb stores just in-frame clones and leaves some out. The sample yields about 68,000 clones, 75% to 95% seen once. The material was peripheral blood, obtained in the second trimester of pregnancy. All receptors derive from a female donor with multiple sclerosis, enrolled in a pregnancy study.

This chain links TRBV7-3 with TRBJ1-1; D may be TRBD1 (6 bases). The CDR3 contains 16 residues. Germline CDR1 is SGHTA and CDR2 is FQGTGA. Trimming cost V 5 bases and J 0 bases, with 16 bases left between them. The CDR3 DNA is TGTGCCAGCAGCCTCTTCCCGGGACAACTGAACACTGAAGCTTTCTTT. This codes for CASSLFPGQLNTEAFF.

J is TRBJ1-2 and V is TRBV6-6; the match to TRBD1 covers 8 bases. V trimming: 2 bases; J trimming: 7 bases; junction bases outside the gene matches: 3. The CDR3 extends over 13 amino acids. Looked up from germline, CDR1 is MNHNY and CDR2 is SVGAGI (reference sequence). This CDR3 is CASSYVRGLGYTF. DNA of the CDR3: TGTGCCAGCAGTTACGTCAGGGGGCTTGGCTACACCTTC.

The chain uses TRBV5-6 and TRBJ2-7; 7 bases are shared with TRBD2. CDR3 length: 16 residues. Looked up from germline, CDR1 is SGHDT and CDR2 is YYEEEE. V trimming: 3 bases; J trimming: 3 bases; junction bases outside the gene matches: 12. The CDR3: CASSSTLAEPLYEQYF. In DNA form, the CDR3 reads TGTGCCAGCAGCTCCACTCTAGCGGAGCCCCTCTACGAGCAGTACTTC.

The chain links TRBV7-9 to TRBJ2-3; 9 positions match TRBD1. CDR1 is SEHNR and CDR2 is FQNEAQ in the germline V gene (reference sequence). This CDR3 region has 15 residues. Trimming took 4 bases from V and 4 from J; bases not matched to a gene: 6. The CDR3 spells CASSWSTGGADTQYF. The CDR3 region has the DNA TGTGCCAGCAGCTGGTCGACAGGGGGAGCAGATACGCAGTATTTT.

J is TRBJ1-6 and V is TRBV5-4, with 7 bases matching TRBD1. Per germline, CDR1 SGHNT and CDR2 YYREEE (reference sequence). CDR3 length equals 15 residues. Trimming at V came to 4 bases and at J to 8 bases, leaving 9 bases not matched to a gene. DNA of the CDR3: TGTGCCAGCAGCGCGAATCAGGGGGTAGATTCACCCCTCCACTTT. This translates into CASSANQGVDSPLHF.

The chain employs TRBV6-5 and TRBJ2-2; no firm D call. The CDR3 is made up of 13 amino acids. V was cut by 6 bases and J by 4 bases, with 9 bases left in between. Germline-derived CDR1 and CDR2 are MNHEY and SVGAGI. The CDR3 is CASRTLGTGELFF. CDR3 nucleotide sequence: TGTGCCAGCAGGACCCTAGGCACCGGGGAGCTGTTTTTT.

This chain connects TRBV9 to TRBJ2-5, with D uncertain. Trimming removed 0 bases at V and 6 bases at J, with 9 bases between. Per the germline V gene, CDR1 is SGDLS and CDR2 is YYNGEE. This CDR3 region has 13 residues. The CDR3 DNA follows: TGTGCCAGCAGCGTAGATCAGTGGCAGACCCAGTACTTC. Amino acids: CASSVDQWQTQYF.

The chain couples TRBV9 to TRBJ1-1, with TRBD1 matching over 8 bases. J gave up 1 base and V 2 bases, and 4 bases lay outside the gene matches. Germline V CDR1 and CDR2: SGDLS, YYNGEE. CDR3 length: 15 residues. The CDR3 here is CASSVTGTGNTEAFF. The CDR3 nucleotides are TGTGCCAGCAGCGTTACCGGGACAGGGAACACTGAAGCTTTCTTT. The whole variable domain, remainder taken from reference TRBV9 and TRBJ1-1, is DSGVTQTPKHLITATGQRVTLRCSPRSGDLSVYWYQQSLDQGLQFLIQYYNGEERAKGNILERFSAQQFPDLHSELNLSSLELGDSALYFCASSVTGTGNTEAFFGQGTRLTVV.

The sample holds one count of this clone. The chain combines TRBV10-3 with TRBJ2-3, with D maybe TRBD2 (6 bases). V was shortened by 0 bases and J by 5 bases, with 6 bases between the two germline ends. The CDR3 totals 13 residues. CDR1 is ENHRY, CDR2 SYGVKD, per germline. The CDR3 spells CAISESREDTQYF. For the CDR3, the DNA is TGTGCCATCAGTGAGTCGCGGGAAGATACGCAGTATTTT.

The chain uses TRBV7-2 and TRBJ2-5, with D maybe TRBD2 (6 bases). The V gene lost 5 bases and the J gene lost 4 bases, with 20 bases spanning the gap. This CDR3 region has 16 residues. Germline assignment: CDR1 SGHTA and CDR2 FQGNSA. The CDR3 DNA sequence: TGTGCCAGCAGCATTGATCTAGGGTTGGGAGGAGAGACCCAGTACTTC. This translates into CASSIDLGLGGETQYF.

The J gene is TRBJ1-4, the V gene TRBV19, with D possibly TRBD1 on 5 matching bases. The V gene's germline CDR1 is LNHDA and CDR2 SQIVND (reference sequence). The V gene lost 3 bases and the J gene lost 2 bases, with 13 bases spanning the gap. CDR3 size: 16 residues. This chain's CDR3 is CASSMPSGETNEKLFF. Written as DNA, the CDR3 is TGTGCCAGTAGTATGCCCTCGGGGGAGACTAATGAAAAACTGTTTTTT.

J is TRBJ2-5 and V is TRBV5-1; TRBD2 matches at 10 bases. The CDR3 is 18 amino acids. V lost 2 bases to trimming and J lost 4 bases; unmatched junction nucleotides: 14. Looked up from germline, CDR1 is SGHRS and CDR2 is YFSETQ. The CDR3 DNA is TGCGCCAGCAGCTTCCTTCTAGCGGGGGCCGGGGTGGGAGAGACCCAGTACTTC. Translated, it gives CASSFLLAGAGVGETQYF.

This sequence joins TRBV2 and TRBJ1-1, with 10 bases lining up with TRBD1. There are 15 residues in the CDR3. V lost 5 bases to trimming and J lost 0 bases; unmatched junction nucleotides: 3. Germline-derived CDR1 and CDR2 are SNHLY and FYNNEI. This CDR3 is CASSPGTGVNTEAFF. The CDR3 DNA reads as TGTGCCAGCAGTCCCGGGACAGGGGTGAACACTGAAGCTTTCTTT.

The chain carries TRBV11-3 and TRBJ2-1, with TRBD2 identical over 16 bases. The CDR3 sequence is 18 residues long. Looked up from germline, CDR1 is SGHNT and CDR2 is YENEEA. J was trimmed by 4 bases and V by 5 bases; bases with no gene match: 8. The CDR3 sequence: CASSPGLAGGPIYNEQFF. CDR3 in DNA: TGTGCCAGCAGCCCGGGACTAGCGGGGGGGCCCATATACAATGAGCAGTTCTTC.

V is TRBV9 and J is TRBJ2-2; 10 bases map to TRBD2. Germline V gives CDR1 SGDLS, CDR2 YYNGEE. The V and J ends lost 0 bases and 4 bases, in that order; junction bases with no gene match: 6. The CDR3 sequence is 17 residues long. CDR3 bases: TGTGCCAGCAGCGTAGTGAGCGGGGGGGCTAGCACCGGGGAGCTGTTTTTT. Its protein product is CASSVVSGGASTGELFF.

The V call is TRBV9, the J call TRBJ1-1, with 8 bases lining up with TRBD1. The germline V gene has CDR1 SGDLS and CDR2 YYNGEE. The CDR3 has 14 residues. The trim removed 3 bases at V and 0 bases at J, leaving 1 base unmatched. CDR3 coding DNA: TGTGCCAGCAGCGGACAGGGGCTGAACACTGAAGCTTTCTTT. As protein: CASSGQGLNTEAFF.

This clone was detected a few times. This chain connects TRBV11-2 to TRBJ2-7; 12 bases are shared with TRBD2. J gave up 4 bases and V 6 bases, and 4 bases lay outside the gene matches. CDR1 is SGHAT, CDR2 FQNNGV, per germline. The CDR3 length is 14 residues. The CDR3 nucleotides read TGTGCCAGCAGTCCCGGGACTAGCGGGTACGAGCAGTACTTC. This translates into CASSPGTSGYEQYF.

The V and J genes are TRBV10-2 and TRBJ1-2; a possible D gene is TRBD1 (6 bases). The CDR3 is made up of 14 amino acids. V lost 6 bases and J 10 bases, leaving 21 bases between the germline ends. The germline V gene encodes CDR1 WSHSY and CDR2 SAAADI. CDR3 protein: CASSPLQGEASYTF. Here the CDR3 DNA reads TGCGCCAGCAGCCCCCTACAGGGAGAGGCTTCCTACACCTTC.

V and J are TRBV18 and TRBJ2-6; D is perhaps TRBD1 (5 bases). This CDR3 region has 16 residues. V was trimmed by 3 bases and J by 1 base, leaving 10 bases between them. Germline V gives CDR1 KGHSH, CDR2 LQKENI. The chain's CDR3 is CASSPRSGSGANVLTF. CDR3 in DNA: TGTGCCAGCTCACCCCGGTCAGGGTCTGGGGCCAACGTCCTGACTTTC.

The chain couples TRBV6-1 to TRBJ2-3, with D perhaps TRBD1 (6 bases). Germline V gene sequence: CDR1 MNHNS, CDR2 SASEGT. Trimming shortened V by 5 bases and J by 1 base, and 13 bases separated the two germline ends. The CDR3 has 15 residues. The DNA of the CDR3 is TGTGCCAGCAGTCAGTTGGGGGCGCGCACAGATACGCAGTATTTT. Protein: CASSQLGARTDTQYF.

The chain joins TRBV7-9 to TRBJ1-2, with a weak D call TRBD1 (6 bases). Deletions cut 6 bases from V and 2 bases from J, with 13 bases between. CDR1 SEHNR and CDR2 FQNEAQ come from the germline V gene (reference sequence). CDR3 length equals 14 residues. The CDR3 coding sequence is TGTGCCAGCAGTCGACGACAGGACAACTATGGCTACACCTTC. Translation: CASSRRQDNYGYTF.

The V and J genes are TRBV20-1 and TRBJ2-5; D unresolved. The CDR3 sequence is 11 residues long. V lost 0 bases and J lost 4, with 3 bases in between. The germline V gene has CDR1 DFQATT and CDR2 SNEGSKA (reference sequence). CDR3 sequence reads: CSARDRETQYF. The CDR3 coding sequence is TGCAGTGCTAGAGATCGAGAGACCCAGTACTTC.

The J gene is TRBJ1-3, the V gene TRBV9; 8 nucleotides match TRBD1. This CDR3 has 16 residues. Trimming cost V 0 bases and J 4 bases; bases outside gene matches: 6. The germline V gene encodes CDR1 SGDLS and CDR2 YYNGEE. CDR3 region: CASSVAAGGVGNTIYF. For the CDR3, the DNA is TGTGCCAGCAGCGTAGCTGCAGGGGGCGTCGGAAACACCATATATTTT.

The V and J genes are TRBV7-2 and TRBJ1-4, with 8 bases that match TRBD1. The CDR3 runs to 15 residues. Per germline, CDR1 SGHTA and CDR2 FQGNSA. V shed 5 bases, J shed 7 bases, and the junction held 9 bases outside the gene matches. CDR3 sequence (DNA): TGTGCCAGCAGCCTACTTGGACAGGGAGGTGAAAAACTGTTTTTT. This encodes CASSLLGQGGEKLFF.

The CDR3 loop reads CASSLDRESPRRPQHF. The CDR3 DNA is TGTGCCAGCAGCTTGGACAGGGAATCGCCAAGGCGGCCCCAGCATTTT. The rearrangement uses TRBV5-6 and TRBJ1-5; perhaps TRBD1 as D (6 bases). The CDR3 is made up of 16 amino acids. Germline lookup yields CDR1 SGHDT and CDR2 YYEEEE. Trimming left V 0 bases short and J 9 bases short, with 19 bases between.

The CDR3 DNA is TGTGCCAGCAGCTTAGAAGAGGGGACACCTCTGAAGCGATATGGCTACACCTTC. As protein: CASSLEEGTPLKRYGYTF. The rearrangement links TRBV7-6 to TRBJ1-2; a possible D gene is TRBD1 (6 bases). Germline CDR1 SGHVS, CDR2 FNYEAQ. V was pared by 1 base and J by 5 bases, with 23 bases between. The CDR3 contains 18 residues.

This chain uses TRBV6-5 with TRBJ1-2, with 7 positions matching TRBD1. Losses at the gene ends were 6 bases for V and 4 bases for J; bases not matched to a gene: 8. The length of the CDR3 is 14 residues. Germline CDR1 is MNHEY and CDR2 is SVGAGI. CDR3 sequence: CASRRTGGPYGYTF. CDR3 DNA: TGTGCCAGCAGGAGGACAGGAGGGCCCTATGGCTACACCTTC.

V and J are TRBV7-9 and TRBJ2-5, with 12 bases fitting TRBD1. In germline, CDR1 is SEHNR, CDR2 FQNEAQ (reference sequence). The J segment lost 3 bases and the V segment lost 11 bases, leaving 13 bases of the junction unmatched. The CDR3 runs to 16 residues. The DNA for the CDR3 is TGTGCCTTTGTTACACCTGGGACAGGGGGCGAAGAGACCCAGTACTTC. Amino acid sequence: CAFVTPGTGGEETQYF.

The chain employs TRBV4-2 and TRBJ2-3; TRBD2 matches 13 bases. Germline trimming cut 0 bases from V and 2 bases from J; bases unmatched to any gene: 8. CDR3 length: 19 residues. The germline V gene encodes CDR1 LGHNA and CDR2 YNFKEQ. CDR3 in DNA: TGTGCCAGCAGCCAAGATCAACTAGCGGGGGGGCCAAACACAGATACGCAGTATTTT. Its translation: CASSQDQLAGGPNTDTQYF.